A single sample gave rise to the 28 T cell receptor beta chains below, sequenced in a study of blood T cell repertoires in COVID-19. The method was immunoSEQ multiplex PCR; TCRdb's version includes in-frame clones alone and lacks a portion of them. The table includes around 53,000 clones, around 79% detected once. The sequenced material came from peripheral blood. The source is a man in his 70s with active or convalescent COVID-19.

This chain uses TRBV7-6 with TRBJ2-5; the match to TRBD1 covers 7 bases. Germline CDR1 and CDR2: SGHVS and FNYEAQ. The V segment lost 5 bases and the J segment 1 base; nucleotides outside the gene matches: 10. CDR3 size: 16 residues. The CDR3 nucleotides are TGTGCCAGCAGCGCTGGGGGACAGCTCATCCAAGAGACCCAGTACTTC. Protein: CASSAGGQLIQETQYF.

The chain carries TRBV19 and TRBJ2-7; 7 bases are a match to TRBD1. Germline CDR1 reads LNHDA; CDR2 reads SQIVND (reference sequence). This CDR3 region has 16 residues. J gave up 6 bases and V 6 bases, and 17 bases lay outside the gene matches. The CDR3 DNA reads as TGTGCCAGTAGCCCAGGGCAAGGAACAGGGGAGCTCGAGCAGTACTTC. The encoded protein is CASSPGQGTGELEQYF. The whole variable domain, filled in from reference TRBV19 and TRBJ2-7, reads DGGITQSPKYLFRKEGQNVTLSCEQNLNHDAMYWYRQDPGQGLRLIYYSQIVNDFQKGDIAEGYSVSREKKESFPLTVTSAQKNPTAFYLCASSPGQGTGELEQYFGPGTRLTVT.

CDR3 bases: TGTGCCAGCAGTCCGGGCCCGCCGGGACTAGCGGGGAATGAGCAGTTCTTC. Translated: CASSPGPPGLAGNEQFF. The chain joins TRBV7-7 to TRBJ2-1; 13 bases map to TRBD2. From germline, CDR1 is SSHAT and CDR2 FNYEAQ (reference sequence). Unmatched junction bases numbered 12, after V lost 6 bases and J lost 7 bases. The CDR3 totals 17 residues.

The rearrangement links TRBV30 to TRBJ2-2; 7 positions match TRBD1. CDR3 size: 13 residues. Looked up from germline, CDR1 is GTSNPN and CDR2 is SVGIG (reference sequence). The trim removed 3 bases at V and 8 bases at J, leaving 6 bases unmatched. The CDR3 protein is CAWSLTGSGELFF. In nucleotides, the CDR3 is TGTGCCTGGAGCCTGACAGGGTCGGGGGAGCTGTTTTTT.

The chain is built from TRBV7-5 and TRBJ2-5; the D call TRBD2 from the table was never checked on the DNA. TRBV7-5 is classified as a pseudogene. This CDR3 spans 15 amino acids. Here the CDR3 reads CARSLAGLLIGTQYF. Written as DNA, the CDR3 is TGTGCCAGAAGCTTAGCAGGACTCCTTATCGGTACCCAGTACTTC.

This chain uses TRBV19 with TRBJ1-5; TRBD1 matches 7 bases. Germline trimming cut 5 bases from V and 4 bases from J; bases unmatched to any gene: 5. The length of the CDR3 is 14 residues. Germline CDR1 and CDR2: LNHDA and SQIVND (reference sequence). The CDR3 reads CASSPGGRNQPQHF. The CDR3 bases are TGTGCCAGTAGTCCAGGGGGGAGGAATCAGCCCCAGCATTTT.

The chain is built from TRBV2 and TRBJ1-6, with 9 nucleotides matching TRBD1. V shed 9 bases, J shed 9 bases, and the junction held 6 bases outside the gene matches. Germline CDR1 and CDR2: SNHLY and FYNNEI. The length of the CDR3 is 13 residues. This chain's CDR3 is CASAGQGGSPLHF. For the CDR3, the DNA is TGTGCCAGTGCGGGACAGGGAGGTTCACCCCTCCACTTT.

The rearrangement uses TRBV27 and TRBJ1-4; 11 bases are shared with TRBD1. In germline, CDR1 is MNHEY, CDR2 SMNVEV (reference sequence). CDR3 length: 16 residues. V was clipped by 6 bases and J by 7 bases; unmatched bases: 10. CDR3 sequence reads: CASRRTGGKLGEKLFF. DNA for the CDR3: TGTGCCAGCAGGCGGACAGGGGGCAAGTTGGGTGAAAAACTGTTTTTT.

The rearrangement uses TRBV2 and TRBJ2-3; 8 positions match TRBD1. Trimming removed 3 bases from V and 6 bases from J; junction bases left unmatched: 8. Germline lookup yields CDR1 SNHLY and CDR2 FYNNEI. This CDR3 is built from 15 residues. The CDR3 region has the DNA TGTGCCAGCAGTGATTCAGGGGGCCAAGGGGATACGCAGTATTTT. Its protein product is CASSDSGGQGDTQYF.

The table lists this clone with a few counts. The genes are TRBV21-1 and TRBJ2-7; the table's D call, TRBD1, has no DNA check behind it. TRBV21-1 is termed a pseudogene. CDR3 length equals 11 residues. CDR3 sequence reads: CASSNIEGGYF. The DNA for the CDR3 is TGTGCCAGCAGCAATATAGAAGGGGGGTACTTC.

The count of this clone is one. The V and J genes are TRBV24-1 and TRBJ2-7; 10 positions match TRBD1. J gave up 4 bases and V 4 bases, and 12 bases lay outside the gene matches. The CDR3 totals 17 residues. The germline V gene encodes CDR1 KGHDR and CDR2 SFDVKD. The CDR3, as DNA: TGTGCCACCAGTGAATTTAACTCGGGACAGGGGAGGTACGAGCAGTACTTC. This gives the protein CATSEFNSGQGRYEQYF.

This clone was recorded many times. This chain uses TRBV19 with TRBJ2-3; D ambiguous. Trimming stripped 3 bases from V and 6 bases from J, with 19 bases between. CDR3 length: 16 residues. Germline CDR1 and CDR2: LNHDA and SQIVND (reference sequence). The chain's CDR3 is CASSIGLQDPRDTQYF. In nucleotides, the CDR3 is TGTGCCAGTAGTATTGGTCTCCAGGATCCTCGGGATACGCAGTATTTT.

This rearrangement joins TRBV7-2 to TRBJ2-7, with D perhaps TRBD1 (7 bases). Germline values: CDR1 SGHTA, CDR2 FQGNSA. This CDR3 spans 16 amino acids. The V and J ends lost 5 bases and 3 bases respectively, with 20 bases between them. Here the CDR3 reads CASSIPQGGGSYEQYF. CDR3 bases: TGTGCCAGCAGCATACCCCAGGGGGGAGGTAGCTACGAGCAGTACTTC.

The rearrangement joins TRBV21-1 to TRBJ2-7; the table names TRBD1, a call not compared with the DNA. TRBV21-1 is marked as a pseudogene. This CDR3 has 16 residues. The CDR3 DNA reads TGTGCCAGCAGCAAAGGACAGGGGGCTTCTTGGTGCGAGCAGTACTTC. Encoded protein: CASSKGQGASWCEQYF.

V usage is TRBV14 and J usage is TRBJ2-7; weak D call: TRBD1 (7 bases). V was pared by 3 bases and J by 5 bases, with 14 bases between. Germline V gene sequence: CDR1 SGHDN, CDR2 FVKESK. CDR3 length: 14 residues. CDR3 nucleotide sequence: TGTGCCAGCAGCCAGCGACAGGGAGGCGACGAGCAGTACTTC. It encodes CASSQRQGGDEQYF.

The CDR3 loop reads CASSLFERQGNTEAFF. CDR3 DNA sequence: TGTGCCAGCAGCTTATTTGAGAGGCAGGGGAACACTGAAGCTTTCTTT. The gene calls are TRBV11-2 and TRBJ1-1, with D perhaps matching TRBD1 (5 bases). The CDR3 is made up of 16 amino acids. V dropped 2 bases and J dropped 1 base, with 14 bases sitting between them. Germline CDR1 and CDR2: SGHAT and FQNNGV. The variable domain in full, with the rest retrieved from reference TRBV11-2 and TRBJ1-1, is EAGVAQSPRYKIIEKRQSVAFWCNPISGHATLYWYQQILGQGPKLLIQFQNNGVVDDSQLPKDRFSAERLKGVDSTLKIQPAKLEDSAVYLCASSLFERQGNTEAFFGQGTRLTVV.

V gene TRBV27 combines with J gene TRBJ1-1; 10 bases fit TRBD1. Germline V gene data show CDR1 as MNHEY and CDR2 as SMNVEV (reference sequence). CDR3 length: 16 amino acids. V lost 0 bases and J lost 6; bases outside the gene matches: 7. CDR3 region: CASSLSLGQGSAEAFF. The CDR3 DNA sequence: TGTGCCAGCAGTTTATCGCTGGGACAGGGGTCGGCTGAAGCTTTCTTT.

V usage is TRBV4-1 and J usage is TRBJ2-7; D unclear. The V end lost 0 bases, the J end lost 12 bases, and 18 bases lay between the germline ends. The CDR3 totals 14 residues. In germline, CDR1 is MGHRA, CDR2 YSYEKL. In DNA, the CDR3 is TGCGCCAGCAGCCAAGATCAAGCTCCTACCGGTGCGTACTTC. Its translation is CASSQDQAPTGAYF.

The CDR3 nucleotides are TGTGCCAGCAGTGGAGAGGCCCGCCGGGACACCATATATTTT. Amino acids: CASSGEARRDTIYF. The genes are TRBV6-2 or TRBV6-3 and TRBJ1-3; D ambiguous. Trimming left V 5 bases short and J 8 bases short, with 16 bases between. Germline CDR1 MNHEY, CDR2 SVGEGT. The CDR3 sequence is 14 residues long.

The rearrangement uses TRBV10-3 and TRBJ1-1, with 7 bases that match TRBD1. This CDR3 has 14 residues. V was clipped by 6 bases and J by 1 base; unmatched bases: 5. Germline CDR1 is ENHRY and CDR2 is SYGVKD. CDR3 protein: CAIRGGQRNTEAFF. In nucleotides, the CDR3 is TGTGCCATCAGGGGGGGACAGCGGAACACTGAAGCTTTCTTT.

J is TRBJ1-6 and V is TRBV9; TRBD1 might be the D (6 bases). Trimming stripped 0 bases from V and 8 bases from J, with 12 bases between. Germline CDR1 SGDLS, CDR2 YYNGEE. This CDR3 has 15 residues. CDR3 DNA: TGTGCCAGCAGCGTAGGGACAGTCGGCCATTCACCCCTCCACTTT. Translation gives CASSVGTVGHSPLHF.

V and J are TRBV4-2 and TRBJ2-3; TRBD2 aligns across 9 bases. The CDR3 sequence is 17 residues long. Germline-derived CDR1 and CDR2 are LGHNA and YNFKEQ. V dropped 0 bases and J dropped 1; count of bases not matched to a gene: 5. CDR3 sequence reads: CASSQDRIAGGTDTQYF. In DNA form, the CDR3 reads TGTGCCAGCAGCCAAGACCGGATAGCGGGGGGCACAGATACGCAGTATTTT.

This clone was found a few times. The rearrangement joins TRBV2 to TRBJ1-5; D is undetermined. Trimming took off 3 bases at V and 4 bases at J, with 4 bases between the two ends. Looked up from germline, CDR1 is SNHLY and CDR2 is FYNNEI. The CDR3 totals 12 residues. In nucleotides, the CDR3 is TGTGCCAGCAGTGACCCGAATCAGCCCCAGCATTTT. Encoded protein: CASSDPNQPQHF.

This chain connects TRBV6-5 to TRBJ2-3; 8 bases match TRBD1. The CDR3 contains 13 residues. V lost 10 bases and J lost 0; bases outside the gene matches: 3. Germline values: CDR1 MNHEY, CDR2 SVGAGI. CDR3 bases: TGTGCCACCCGGGACAGGAGCACAGATACGCAGTATTTT. It encodes CATRDRSTDTQYF.

The chain has TRBV4-1 and TRBJ2-3; D perhaps matches TRBD1 (5 bases). The CDR3 extends over 13 amino acids. Germline-derived CDR1 and CDR2 are MGHRA and YSYEKL. V lost 4 bases to trimming and J lost 7 bases, with 12 bases between them. CDR3 residues: CASSLRQSNTQYF. Written as DNA, the CDR3 is TGCGCCAGCAGCCTTCGACAGTCAAATACGCAGTATTTT.

In its sample, this clone was seen a few times. J is TRBJ1-2 and V is TRBV6-5, with TRBD1 as a possible D gene (5 bases). Trimming left V 4 bases short and J 8 bases short, with 14 bases between. This CDR3 comprises 13 residues. Germline V gene lookup returns CDR1 MNHEY and CDR2 SVGAGI. CDR3 protein: CASSSSGLLGYTF. The DNA for the CDR3 is TGTGCCAGCAGTTCATCAGGGCTGTTGGGCTACACCTTC.

The chain employs TRBV12-3 or TRBV12-4 and TRBJ2-5; D might be TRBD1 (5 bases). Trimming removed 5 bases at V and 5 bases at J, with 12 bases between. The CDR3 has 13 residues. The CDR3 DNA reads TGTGCCAGCAGTCTTCTCAGGGTTGAGACCCAGTACTTC. Its protein is CASSLLRVETQYF.

This clone was counted only a few times. This chain connects TRBV11-1 to TRBJ1-1; D is perhaps TRBD1 (5 bases). V gave up 3 bases and J gave up 1 base, with 12 bases separating them. The germline gives CDR1 SGHAT, CDR2 FQDESV (reference sequence). This CDR3 has 15 amino acids. In nucleotides, the CDR3 is TGTGCCAGCAGCTTTGTGGGGCGGGGGAACACTGAAGCTTTCTTT. This sequence encodes CASSFVGRGNTEAFF.